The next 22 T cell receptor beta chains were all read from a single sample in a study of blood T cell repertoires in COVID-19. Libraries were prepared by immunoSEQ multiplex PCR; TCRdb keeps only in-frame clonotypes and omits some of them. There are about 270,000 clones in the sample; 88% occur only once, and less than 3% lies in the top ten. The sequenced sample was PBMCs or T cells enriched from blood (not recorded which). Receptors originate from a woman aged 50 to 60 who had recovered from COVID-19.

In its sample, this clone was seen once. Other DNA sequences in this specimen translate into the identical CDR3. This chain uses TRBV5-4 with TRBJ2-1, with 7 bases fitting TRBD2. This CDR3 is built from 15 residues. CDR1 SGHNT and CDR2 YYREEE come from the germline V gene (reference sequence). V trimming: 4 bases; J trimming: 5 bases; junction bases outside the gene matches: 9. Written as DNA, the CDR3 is TGTGCCAGCAGCCTGGGGCTAGCGGAAAACAATGAGCAGTTCTTC. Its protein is CASSLGLAENNEQFF.

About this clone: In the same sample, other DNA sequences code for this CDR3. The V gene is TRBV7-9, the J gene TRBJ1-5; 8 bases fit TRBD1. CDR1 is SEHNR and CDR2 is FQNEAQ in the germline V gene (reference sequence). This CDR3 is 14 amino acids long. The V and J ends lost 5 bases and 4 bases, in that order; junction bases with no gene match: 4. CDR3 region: CASSRTGLNQPQHF. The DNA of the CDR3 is TGTGCCAGCAGCCGGACAGGGTTGAATCAGCCCCAGCATTTT.

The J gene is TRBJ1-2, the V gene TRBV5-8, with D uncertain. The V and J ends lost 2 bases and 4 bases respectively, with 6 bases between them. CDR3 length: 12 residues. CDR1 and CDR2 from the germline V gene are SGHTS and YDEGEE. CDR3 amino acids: CASSFVAYGYTF. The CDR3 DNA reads TGTGCCAGCAGCTTTGTGGCCTATGGCTACACCTTC. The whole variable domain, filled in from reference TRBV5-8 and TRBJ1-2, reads EAGVTQSPTHLIKTRGQQATLRCSPISGHTSVYWYQQALGLGLQFLLWYDEGEERNRGNFPPRFSGRQFPNYSSELNVNALELEDSALYLCASSFVAYGYTFGSGTRLTVV.

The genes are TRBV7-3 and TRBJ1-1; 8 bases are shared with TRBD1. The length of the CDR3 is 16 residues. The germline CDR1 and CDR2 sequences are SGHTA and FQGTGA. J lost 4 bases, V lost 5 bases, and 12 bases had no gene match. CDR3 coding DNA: TGTGCCAGCAGCCCACAGGGGGTTTCTGGGCTCACTGAAGCTTTCTTT. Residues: CASSPQGVSGLTEAFF.

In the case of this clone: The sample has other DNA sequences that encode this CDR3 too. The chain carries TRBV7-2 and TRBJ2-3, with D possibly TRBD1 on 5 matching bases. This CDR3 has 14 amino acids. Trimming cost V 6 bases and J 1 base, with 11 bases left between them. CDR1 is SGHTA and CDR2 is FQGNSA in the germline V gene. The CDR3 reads CASSPTVRTDTQYF. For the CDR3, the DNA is TGTGCCAGCAGTCCGACAGTTCGCACAGATACGCAGTATTTT.

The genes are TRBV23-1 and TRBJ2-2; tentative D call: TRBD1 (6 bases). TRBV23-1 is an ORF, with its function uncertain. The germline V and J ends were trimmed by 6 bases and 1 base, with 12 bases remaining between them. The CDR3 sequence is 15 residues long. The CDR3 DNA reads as TGCGCCAGCAGCCCGTGGGGACAGAACACCGGGGAGCTGTTTTTT. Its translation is CASSPWGQNTGELFF.

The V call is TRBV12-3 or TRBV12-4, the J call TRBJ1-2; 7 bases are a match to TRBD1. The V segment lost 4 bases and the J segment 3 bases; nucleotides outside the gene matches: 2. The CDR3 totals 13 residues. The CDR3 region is CASSWGQHYGYTF. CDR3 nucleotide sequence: TGTGCCAGCAGTTGGGGACAGCACTATGGCTACACCTTC.

The CDR3 reads CAIKPSDKSYEQYF. The CDR3 bases are TGTGCCATCAAGCCATCAGACAAGTCCTACGAGCAGTACTTC. The chain is built from TRBV10-3 and TRBJ2-7, with no clear D. V was shortened by 7 bases and J by 1 base, with 14 bases between the two germline ends. CDR1 is ENHRY, CDR2 SYGVKD, per germline. The CDR3 totals 14 residues.

CDR3 nucleotide sequence: TGTGCCAGCAGTCCCCCCGCGTTTAGCGGGACATACAATGAGCAGTTCTTC. It specifies CASSPPAFSGTYNEQFF. The V gene is TRBV6-2 or TRBV6-3, the J gene TRBJ2-1, with 8 nucleotides matching TRBD2. The V gene's germline CDR1 is MNHEY and CDR2 SVGEGT. This CDR3 region has 17 residues. J gave up 4 bases and V 5 bases, and 13 bases lay outside the gene matches.

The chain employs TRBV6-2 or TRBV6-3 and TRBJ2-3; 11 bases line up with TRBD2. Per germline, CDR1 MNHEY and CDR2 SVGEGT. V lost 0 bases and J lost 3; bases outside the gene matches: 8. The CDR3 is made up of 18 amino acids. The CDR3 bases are TGTGCCAGCAGTTACTCGAAATATTCTAGCGGGAGGACAGATACGCAGTATTTT. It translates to CASSYSKYSSGRTDTQYF.

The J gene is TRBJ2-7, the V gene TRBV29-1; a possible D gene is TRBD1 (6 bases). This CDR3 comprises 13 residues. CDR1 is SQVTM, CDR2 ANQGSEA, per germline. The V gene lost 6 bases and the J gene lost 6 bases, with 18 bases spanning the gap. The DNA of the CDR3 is TGCAGCGTGGGGGCTAGCAAGGGCCCCGAGCAGTACTTC. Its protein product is CSVGASKGPEQYF.

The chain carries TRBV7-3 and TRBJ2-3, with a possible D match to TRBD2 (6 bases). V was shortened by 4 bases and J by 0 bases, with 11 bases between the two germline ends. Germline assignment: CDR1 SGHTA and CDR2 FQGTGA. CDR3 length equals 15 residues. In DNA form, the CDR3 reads TGTGCCAGCAGCTCAAGCGGGTCTAGCACAGATACGCAGTATTTT. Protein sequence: CASSSSGSSTDTQYF.

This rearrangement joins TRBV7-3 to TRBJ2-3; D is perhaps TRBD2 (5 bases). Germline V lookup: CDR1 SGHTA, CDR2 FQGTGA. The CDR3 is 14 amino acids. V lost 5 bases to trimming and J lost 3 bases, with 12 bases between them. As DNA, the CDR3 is TGTGCCAGCAGCCTAAACGGGGTTACAGATACGCAGTATTTT. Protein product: CASSLNGVTDTQYF.

The CDR3 is CASSLVAGDNEQFF. CDR3 bases: TGTGCCAGCAGCTTAGTAGCCGGGGACAATGAGCAGTTCTTC. This sequence joins TRBV7-9 and TRBJ2-1, with TRBD2 as a possible D gene (5 bases). This CDR3 has 14 residues. In germline, CDR1 is SEHNR, CDR2 FQNEAQ (reference sequence). Trimming left V 1 base short and J 5 bases short, with 9 bases between.

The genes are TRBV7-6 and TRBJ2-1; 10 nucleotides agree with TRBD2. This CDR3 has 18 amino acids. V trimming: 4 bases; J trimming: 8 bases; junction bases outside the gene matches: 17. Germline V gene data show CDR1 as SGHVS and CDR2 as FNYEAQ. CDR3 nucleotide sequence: TGTGCCAGCAGCTCCAAATGGGCTAGCGGGAGCCGGTCGGATGAGCAGTTCTTC. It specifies CASSSKWASGSRSDEQFF. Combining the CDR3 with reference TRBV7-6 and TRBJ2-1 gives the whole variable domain GAGVSQSPRYKVTKRGQDVALRCDPISGHVSLYWYRQALGQGPEFLTYFNYEAQQDKSGLPNDRFSAERPEGSISTLTIQRTEQRDSAMYRCASSSKWASGSRSDEQFFGPGTRLTVL.

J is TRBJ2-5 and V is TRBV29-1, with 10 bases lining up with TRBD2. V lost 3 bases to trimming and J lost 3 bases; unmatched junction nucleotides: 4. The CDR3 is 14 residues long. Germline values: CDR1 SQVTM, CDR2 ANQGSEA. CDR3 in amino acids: CSVDLSGRKETQYF. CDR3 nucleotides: TGCAGCGTTGACCTTAGCGGGAGGAAAGAGACCCAGTACTTC.

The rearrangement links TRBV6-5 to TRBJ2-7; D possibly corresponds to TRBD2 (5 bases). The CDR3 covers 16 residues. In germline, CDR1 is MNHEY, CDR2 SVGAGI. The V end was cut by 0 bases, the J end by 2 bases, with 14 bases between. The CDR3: CASSYSSRDNTYEQYF. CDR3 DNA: TGTGCCAGCAGTTACTCGAGTCGGGATAATACCTACGAGCAGTACTTC.

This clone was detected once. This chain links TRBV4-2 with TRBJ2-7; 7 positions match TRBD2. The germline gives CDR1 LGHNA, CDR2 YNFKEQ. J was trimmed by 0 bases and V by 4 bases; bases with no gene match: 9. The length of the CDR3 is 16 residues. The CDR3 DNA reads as TGTGCCAGCAGCCGAAACCCCGCGGGAGACTCCTACGAGCAGTACTTC. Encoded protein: CASSRNPAGDSYEQYF.

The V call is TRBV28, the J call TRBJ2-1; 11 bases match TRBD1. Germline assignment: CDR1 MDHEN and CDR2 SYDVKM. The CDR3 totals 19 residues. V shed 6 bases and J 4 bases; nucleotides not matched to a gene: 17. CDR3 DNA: TGTGCCAGCAGCAATAAGCCGGGCCGGGACAGGGGGTTTTACAATGAGCAGTTCTTC. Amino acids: CASSNKPGRDRGFYNEQFF.

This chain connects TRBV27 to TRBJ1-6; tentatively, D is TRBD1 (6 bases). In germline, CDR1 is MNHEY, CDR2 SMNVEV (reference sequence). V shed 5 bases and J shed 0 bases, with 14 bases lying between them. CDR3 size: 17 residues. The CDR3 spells CASSNPGQSSYNSPLHF. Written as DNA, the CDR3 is TGTGCCAGCAGTAACCCAGGACAGAGCTCCTATAATTCACCCCTCCACTTT.

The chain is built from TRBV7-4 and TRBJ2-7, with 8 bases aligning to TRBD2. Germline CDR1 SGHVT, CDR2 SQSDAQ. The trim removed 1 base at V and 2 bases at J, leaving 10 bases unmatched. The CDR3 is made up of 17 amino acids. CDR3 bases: TGTGCCAGCAGCTTAGTTTGGTGCCAGCGGGAGACCTACGAGCAGTACTTC. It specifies CASSLVWCQRETYEQYF.

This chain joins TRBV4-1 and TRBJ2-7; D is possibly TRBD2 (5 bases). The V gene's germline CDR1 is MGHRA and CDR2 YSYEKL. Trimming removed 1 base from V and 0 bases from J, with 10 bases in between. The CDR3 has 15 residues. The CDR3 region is CASSQGGTSSYEQYF. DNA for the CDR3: TGCGCCAGCAGCCAAGGAGGAACTAGCTCCTACGAGCAGTACTTC.